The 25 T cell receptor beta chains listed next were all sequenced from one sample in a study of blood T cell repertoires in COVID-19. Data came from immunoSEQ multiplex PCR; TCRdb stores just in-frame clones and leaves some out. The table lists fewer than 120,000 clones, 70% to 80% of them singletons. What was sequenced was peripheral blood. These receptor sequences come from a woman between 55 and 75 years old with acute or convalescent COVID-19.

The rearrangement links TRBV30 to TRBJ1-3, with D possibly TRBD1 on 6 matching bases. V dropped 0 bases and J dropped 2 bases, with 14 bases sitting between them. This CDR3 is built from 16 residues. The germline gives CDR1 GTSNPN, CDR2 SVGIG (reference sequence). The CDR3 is CAWSVGFPGAGNTIYF. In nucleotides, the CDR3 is TGTGCCTGGAGTGTAGGATTCCCAGGGGCTGGAAACACCATATATTTT.

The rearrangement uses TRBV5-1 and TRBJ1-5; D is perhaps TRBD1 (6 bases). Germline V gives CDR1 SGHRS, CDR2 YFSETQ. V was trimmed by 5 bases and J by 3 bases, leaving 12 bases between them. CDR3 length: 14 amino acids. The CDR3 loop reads CASSLSGDNQPQHF. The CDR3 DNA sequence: TGCGCCAGCAGTTTGTCAGGGGACAATCAGCCCCAGCATTTT. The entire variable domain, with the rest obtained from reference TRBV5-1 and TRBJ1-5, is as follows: KAGVTQTPRYLIKTRGQQVTLSCSPISGHRSVSWYQQTPGQGLQFLFEYFSETQRNKGNFPGRFSGRQFSNSRSEMNVSTLELGDSALYLCASSLSGDNQPQHFGDGTRLSIL.

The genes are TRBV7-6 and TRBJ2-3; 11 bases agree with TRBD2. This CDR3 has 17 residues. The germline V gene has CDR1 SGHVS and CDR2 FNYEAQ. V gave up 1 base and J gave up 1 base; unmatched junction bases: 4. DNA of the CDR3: TGTGCCAGCAGCTTAGGCCCGGGACTAGCGGGCACAGATACGCAGTATTTT. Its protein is CASSLGPGLAGTDTQYF.

The DNA of the CDR3 is TGTGCCATCAGCTCTACGACAGTTGGAAAAGCTTTCTTT. It translates to CAISSTTVGKAFF. V usage is TRBV10-3 and J usage is TRBJ1-1; D might be TRBD1 (5 bases). There are 13 residues in the CDR3. Trimming removed 6 bases from V and 9 bases from J, with 17 bases in between. Germline assignment: CDR1 ENHRY and CDR2 SYGVKD.

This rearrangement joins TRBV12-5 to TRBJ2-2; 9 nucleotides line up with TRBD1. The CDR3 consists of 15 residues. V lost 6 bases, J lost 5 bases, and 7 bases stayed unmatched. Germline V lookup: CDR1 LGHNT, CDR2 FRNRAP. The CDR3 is CASGLGTGLTGELFF. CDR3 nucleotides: TGTGCTAGTGGCCTCGGGACAGGGTTAACCGGGGAGCTGTTTTTT.

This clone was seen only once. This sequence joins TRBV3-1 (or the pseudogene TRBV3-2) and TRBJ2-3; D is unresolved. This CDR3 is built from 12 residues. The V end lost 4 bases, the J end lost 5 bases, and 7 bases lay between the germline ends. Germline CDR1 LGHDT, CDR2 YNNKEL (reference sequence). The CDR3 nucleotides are TGTGCCAGCAGCCCCCCGGGAGATACGCAGTATTTT. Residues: CASSPPGDTQYF.

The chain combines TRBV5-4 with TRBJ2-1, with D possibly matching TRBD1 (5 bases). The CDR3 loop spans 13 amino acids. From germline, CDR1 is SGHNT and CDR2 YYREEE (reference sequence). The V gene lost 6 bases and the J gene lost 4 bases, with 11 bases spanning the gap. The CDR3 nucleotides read TGTGCCAGCAACCATCAGGGATACAATGAGCAGTTCTTC. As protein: CASNHQGYNEQFF.

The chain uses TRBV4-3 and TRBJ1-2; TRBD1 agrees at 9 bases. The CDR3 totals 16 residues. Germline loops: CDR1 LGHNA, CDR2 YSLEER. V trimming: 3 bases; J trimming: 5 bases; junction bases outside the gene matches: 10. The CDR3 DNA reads TGCGCCAGCAGCCAGATGGAACCGGGACAGGGATATGGCTACACCTTC. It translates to CASSQMEPGQGYGYTF.

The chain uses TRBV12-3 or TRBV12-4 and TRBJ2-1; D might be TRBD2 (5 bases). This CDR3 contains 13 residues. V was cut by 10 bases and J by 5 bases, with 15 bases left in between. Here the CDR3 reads CATHFRDNNEQFF. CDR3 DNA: TGTGCCACCCATTTCCGGGATAACAATGAGCAGTTCTTC.

DNA of the CDR3: TGTGCCAGCAGCCCCGGGGCCGGGGAGCTGTTTTTT. It specifies CASSPGAGELFF. The chain carries TRBV7-3 and TRBJ2-2; D perhaps matches TRBD2 (5 bases). There are 12 residues in the CDR3. V was shortened by 5 bases and J by 6 bases, with 7 bases between the two germline ends. Per germline, CDR1 SGHTA and CDR2 FQGTGA.

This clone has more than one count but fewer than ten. Written as DNA, the CDR3 is TGCGCCAGCAGCTTGGGGTCAGGGGGATTCACAGATACGCAGTATTTT. Translating it yields CASSLGSGGFTDTQYF. V is TRBV5-1 and J is TRBJ2-3, with 7 bases lining up with TRBD1. CDR3 length equals 16 residues. The V gene's germline CDR1 is SGHRS and CDR2 YFSETQ. V was pared by 0 bases and J by 2 bases, with 6 bases of the junction left unmatched.

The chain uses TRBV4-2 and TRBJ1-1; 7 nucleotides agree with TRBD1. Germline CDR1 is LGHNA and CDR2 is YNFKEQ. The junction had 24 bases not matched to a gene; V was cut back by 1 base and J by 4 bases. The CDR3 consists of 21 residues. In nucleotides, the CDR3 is TGTGCCAGCAGCCAAGGCCACATATATTCCGGGACAGCTGCTTTAAGCACTGAAGCTTTCTTT. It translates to CASSQGHIYSGTAALSTEAFF.

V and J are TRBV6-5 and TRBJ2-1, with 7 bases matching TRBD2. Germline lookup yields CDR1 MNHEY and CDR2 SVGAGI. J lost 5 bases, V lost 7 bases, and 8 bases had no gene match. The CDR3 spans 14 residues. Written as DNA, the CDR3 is TGTGCCAGCATGGTAACGGGGGGACACAATGAGCAGTTCTTC. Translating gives CASMVTGGHNEQFF.

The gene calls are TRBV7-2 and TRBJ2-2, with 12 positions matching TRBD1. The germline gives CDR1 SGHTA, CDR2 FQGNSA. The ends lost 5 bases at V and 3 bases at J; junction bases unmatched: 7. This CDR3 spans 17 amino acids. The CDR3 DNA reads TGTGCCAGCAGCAGTCGGGACAGGGGGCGCGACACCGGGGAGCTGTTTTTT. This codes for CASSSRDRGRDTGELFF.

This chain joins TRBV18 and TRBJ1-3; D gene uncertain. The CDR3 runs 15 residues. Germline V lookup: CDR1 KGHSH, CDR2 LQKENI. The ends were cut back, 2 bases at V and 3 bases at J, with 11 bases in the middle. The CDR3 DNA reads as TGTGCCAGCTCACCAGTACAACAAATTGGAAACACCATATATTTT. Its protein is CASSPVQQIGNTIYF.

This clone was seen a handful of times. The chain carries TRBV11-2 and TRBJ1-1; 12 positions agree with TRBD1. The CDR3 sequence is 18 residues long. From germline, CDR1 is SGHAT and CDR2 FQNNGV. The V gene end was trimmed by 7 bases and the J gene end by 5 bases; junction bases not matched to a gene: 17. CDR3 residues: CASTFKSTGTGGWTEAFF. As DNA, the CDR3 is TGTGCCAGCACCTTTAAAAGTACCGGGACAGGGGGCTGGACTGAAGCTTTCTTT.

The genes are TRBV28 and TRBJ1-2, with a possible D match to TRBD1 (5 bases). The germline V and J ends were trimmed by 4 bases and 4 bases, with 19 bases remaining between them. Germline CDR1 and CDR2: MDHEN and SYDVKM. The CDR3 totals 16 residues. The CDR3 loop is CASSSPRGAGFYGYTF. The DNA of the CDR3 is TGTGCCAGCAGTTCTCCGCGGGGCGCCGGCTTCTATGGCTACACCTTC.

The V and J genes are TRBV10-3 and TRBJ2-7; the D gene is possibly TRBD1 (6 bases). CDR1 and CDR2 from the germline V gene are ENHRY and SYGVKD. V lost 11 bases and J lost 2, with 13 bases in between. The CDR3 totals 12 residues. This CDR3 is CASQQGPYEQYF. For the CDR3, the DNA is TGTGCCTCCCAGCAGGGGCCCTACGAGCAGTACTTC.

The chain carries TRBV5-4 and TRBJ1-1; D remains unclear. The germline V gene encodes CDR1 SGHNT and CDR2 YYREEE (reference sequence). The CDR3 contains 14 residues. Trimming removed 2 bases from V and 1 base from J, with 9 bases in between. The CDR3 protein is CASSFSGRNTEAFF. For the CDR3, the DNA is TGTGCCAGCAGCTTCAGTGGGAGGAACACTGAAGCTTTCTTT.

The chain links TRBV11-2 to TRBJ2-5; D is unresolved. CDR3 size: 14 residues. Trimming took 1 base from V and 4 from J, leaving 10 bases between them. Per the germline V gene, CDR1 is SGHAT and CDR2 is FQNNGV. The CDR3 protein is CASSLGSGRETQYF. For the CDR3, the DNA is TGTGCCAGCAGCTTAGGGTCCGGTCGAGAGACCCAGTACTTC.

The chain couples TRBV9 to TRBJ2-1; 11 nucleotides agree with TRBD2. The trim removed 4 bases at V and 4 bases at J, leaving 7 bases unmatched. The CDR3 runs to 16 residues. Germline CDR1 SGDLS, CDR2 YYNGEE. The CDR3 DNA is TGTGCCAGCAGCTTTCCCGGGACTAGCGGTTACAATGAGCAGTTCTTC. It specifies CASSFPGTSGYNEQFF.

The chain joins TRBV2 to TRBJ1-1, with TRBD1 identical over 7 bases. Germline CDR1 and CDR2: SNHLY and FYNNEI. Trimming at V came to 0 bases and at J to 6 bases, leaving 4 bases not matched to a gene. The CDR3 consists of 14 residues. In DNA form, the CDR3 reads TGTGCCAGCAGTGAAGCTGGAGGGGGCGCTGAAGCTTTCTTT. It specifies CASSEAGGGAEAFF.

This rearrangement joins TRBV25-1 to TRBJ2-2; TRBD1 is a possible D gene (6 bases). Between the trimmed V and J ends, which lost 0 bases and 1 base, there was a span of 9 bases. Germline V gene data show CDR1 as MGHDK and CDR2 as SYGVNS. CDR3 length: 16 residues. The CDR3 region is CASSEYRDMNTGELFF. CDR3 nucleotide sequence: TGTGCCAGCAGTGAATACCGGGACATGAACACCGGGGAGCTGTTTTTT. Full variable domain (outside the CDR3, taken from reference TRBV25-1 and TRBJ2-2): EADIYQTPRYLVIGTGKKITLECSQTMGHDKMYWYQQDPGMELHLIHYSYGVNSTEKGDLSSESTVSRIRTEHFPLTLESARPSHTSQYLCASSEYRDMNTGELFFGEGSRLTVL.

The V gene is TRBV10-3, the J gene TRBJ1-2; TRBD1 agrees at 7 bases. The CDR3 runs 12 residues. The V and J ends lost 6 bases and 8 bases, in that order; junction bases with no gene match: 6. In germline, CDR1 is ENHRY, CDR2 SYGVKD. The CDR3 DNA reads TGTGCCATCAGCTCGGGACAGTCGGGCTACACCTTC. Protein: CAISSGQSGYTF.

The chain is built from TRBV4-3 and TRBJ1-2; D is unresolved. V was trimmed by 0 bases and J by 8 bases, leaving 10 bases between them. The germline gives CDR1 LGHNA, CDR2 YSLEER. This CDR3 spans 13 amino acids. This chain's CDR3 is CASSQDNGRGYTF. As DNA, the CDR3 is TGCGCCAGCAGCCAAGATAATGGGAGAGGCTACACCTTC.